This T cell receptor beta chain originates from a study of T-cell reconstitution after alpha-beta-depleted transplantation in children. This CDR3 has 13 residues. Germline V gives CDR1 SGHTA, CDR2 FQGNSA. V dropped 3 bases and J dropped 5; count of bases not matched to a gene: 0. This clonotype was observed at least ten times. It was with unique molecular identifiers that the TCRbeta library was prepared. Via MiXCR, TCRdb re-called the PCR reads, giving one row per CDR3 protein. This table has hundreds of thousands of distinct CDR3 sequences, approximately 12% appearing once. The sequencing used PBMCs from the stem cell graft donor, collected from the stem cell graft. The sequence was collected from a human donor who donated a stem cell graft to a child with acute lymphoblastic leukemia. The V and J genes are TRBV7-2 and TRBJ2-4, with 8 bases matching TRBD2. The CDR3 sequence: CASSLREENIQYF. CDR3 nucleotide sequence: TGTGCCAGCAGCTTGCGGGAGGAAAACATTCAGTACTTC.